This entry lists 20 T cell receptor beta chains sequenced from one sample in a study of blood T cell repertoires in COVID-19. Sequencing was performed with immunoSEQ multiplex PCR; in TCRdb, only in-frame clones are kept and a portion is missing. The sample includes some 250,000 clones, under 90% of them seen just once. Sequencing was done on a sample of PBMCs or T cells enriched from blood (not recorded which). Receptor source: a man aged 18-30 years who had recovered from COVID-19.

The genes are TRBV18 and TRBJ1-3; no reliable D call. The CDR3 covers 16 residues. V gave up 1 base and J gave up 0 bases, with 10 bases separating them. Germline values: CDR1 KGHSH, CDR2 LQKENI. The CDR3 coding sequence is TGTGCCAGCTCACCACTTGGCTCAAACTCTGGAAACACCATATATTTT. Its translation: CASSPLGSNSGNTIYF.

This clone was detected a few times. The CDR3: CASSRAGFRSYEQYF. The CDR3 DNA reads TGTGCCAGCAGCCGGGCGGGGTTCCGGTCCTACGAGCAGTACTTC. The rearrangement joins TRBV11-2 to TRBJ2-7; possible D gene TRBD2, 6 bases. The CDR3 is made up of 15 amino acids. Germline CDR1 SGHAT, CDR2 FQNNGV. V lost 5 bases to trimming and J lost 1 base, with 15 bases between them.

CDR3 protein: CASSPPRGQGGDYGYTF. Written as DNA, the CDR3 is TGTGCCAGCAGCCCCCCCCGCGGACAGGGAGGGGACTATGGCTACACCTTC. The genes are TRBV5-6 and TRBJ1-2; 8 bases line up with TRBD1. This CDR3 spans 17 amino acids. V trimming: 4 bases; J trimming: 3 bases; junction bases outside the gene matches: 14. The V gene's germline CDR1 is SGHDT and CDR2 YYEEEE.

The chain has TRBV6-1 and TRBJ2-1; 8 nucleotides agree with TRBD1. The V and J ends lost 0 bases and 2 bases, in that order; junction bases with no gene match: 3. The CDR3 has 16 amino acids. Germline V gene lookup returns CDR1 MNHNS and CDR2 SASEGT. The CDR3 nucleotides read TGTGCCAGCAGTGAAGCCGGGACAGGCCCCTACAATGAGCAGTTCTTC. Its translation is CASSEAGTGPYNEQFF.

CDR3 loop: CASGSGLGKKLFF. The CDR3 DNA reads TGTGCTAGTGGTTCAGGGTTAGGTAAAAAACTGTTTTTT. The chain couples TRBV12-5 to TRBJ1-4; D might be TRBD1 (5 bases). Trimming pared 4 bases from V and 9 bases from J, leaving 12 bases between. The germline CDR1 and CDR2 sequences are LGHNT and FRNRAP. This CDR3 spans 13 amino acids.

Concerning this clone: The identical CDR3 is also encoded by other nucleotide sequences in the sample. The gene calls are TRBV19 and TRBJ2-1, with 10 bases fitting TRBD2. J was trimmed by 0 bases and V by 5 bases; bases with no gene match: 4. The CDR3 totals 16 residues. Per germline, CDR1 LNHDA and CDR2 SQIVND (reference sequence). The CDR3 loop is CASSPLAGGSYNEQFF. CDR3 DNA: TGTGCCAGTAGTCCGTTAGCGGGAGGCTCCTACAATGAGCAGTTCTTC.

The rearrangement joins TRBV5-4 to TRBJ1-1; 7 bases agree with TRBD1. The CDR3 totals 14 residues. Germline V gene lookup returns CDR1 SGHNT and CDR2 YYREEE (reference sequence). V gave up 5 bases and J gave up 1 base; unmatched junction bases: 5. The CDR3 loop reads CASSYRDRNTEAFF. As DNA, the CDR3 is TGTGCCAGCAGTTACCGGGACAGGAACACTGAAGCTTTCTTT.

The V call is TRBV19, the J call TRBJ2-2; 7 positions match TRBD2. The CDR3 sequence is 13 residues long. CDR1 is LNHDA and CDR2 is SQIVND in the germline V gene (reference sequence). Trimming cost V 5 bases and J 7 bases; bases outside gene matches: 4. The DNA of the CDR3 is TGTGCCAGTAGTGGCGGGGGATTCGGGGAGCTGTTTTTT. Amino acids: CASSGGGFGELFF.

The V gene is TRBV2, the J gene TRBJ2-1, with 10 bases lining up with TRBD2. The ends lost 6 bases at V and 0 bases at J; junction bases unmatched: 14. CDR3 length: 19 amino acids. Germline CDR1 and CDR2: SNHLY and FYNNEI. Written as DNA, the CDR3 is TGTGCCAGCAGGGACCCTCGACTAGCGGGCCGAAGCTCCTACAATGAGCAGTTCTTC. It translates to CASRDPRLAGRSSYNEQFF.

This rearrangement joins TRBV27 to TRBJ1-2; 9 positions match TRBD1. Germline values: CDR1 MNHEY, CDR2 SMNVEV (reference sequence). The CDR3 is made up of 14 amino acids. Unmatched junction bases numbered 5, after V lost 9 bases and J lost 0 bases. The CDR3 sequence: CASGTGRTNYGYTF. The CDR3 DNA reads TGTGCCAGTGGGACAGGGCGGACTAACTATGGCTACACCTTC.

The sample holds a few counts of this clone. The chain carries TRBV5-1 and TRBJ1-4, with D possibly being TRBD1 (5 bases). Germline values: CDR1 SGHRS, CDR2 YFSETQ. The CDR3 covers 15 residues. The V end was cut by 0 bases, the J end by 8 bases, with 14 bases between. The CDR3 is CASSLAAGLKEKLFF. DNA for the CDR3: TGCGCCAGCAGCTTGGCCGCAGGGTTGAAGGAAAAACTGTTTTTT. Variable domain in full (rest from reference TRBV5-1 and TRBJ1-4): KAGVTQTPRYLIKTRGQQVTLSCSPISGHRSVSWYQQTPGQGLQFLFEYFSETQRNKGNFPGRFSGRQFSNSRSEMNVSTLELGDSALYLCASSLAAGLKEKLFFGSGTQLSVL.

This chain connects TRBV27 to TRBJ2-1; TRBD1 matches 7 bases. The CDR3 has 13 amino acids. After removal of 5 bases from V and 9 bases from J, the junction contained 7 bases not matched to a gene. Per germline, CDR1 MNHEY and CDR2 SMNVEV (reference sequence). The CDR3 sequence is CASSTGVPREQFF. CDR3 DNA: TGTGCCAGCAGTACAGGGGTACCGCGTGAGCAGTTCTTC.

This chain links TRBV24-1 with TRBJ2-1, with D possibly being TRBD1 (5 bases). This CDR3 spans 13 amino acids. Trimming pared 4 bases from V and 5 bases from J, leaving 8 bases between. Per the germline V gene, CDR1 is KGHDR and CDR2 is SFDVKD. The chain's CDR3 is CATSDPGHNEQFF. CDR3 nucleotide sequence: TGTGCCACCAGTGACCCAGGGCACAATGAGCAGTTCTTC.

V gene TRBV5-4 combines with J gene TRBJ1-2; a weak D match, TRBD1 (6 bases). Trimming took off 3 bases at V and 2 bases at J, with 11 bases between the two ends. The CDR3 sequence is 14 residues long. From germline, CDR1 is SGHNT and CDR2 YYREEE (reference sequence). The CDR3 DNA reads TGTGCCAGCAGCTCAAACAGGGCAAACTATGGCTACACCTTC. Amino acids: CASSSNRANYGYTF.

The V gene is TRBV28, the J gene TRBJ1-4; D is undetermined. Trimming cost V 2 bases and J 5 bases, with 6 bases left between them. Germline CDR1 reads MDHEN; CDR2 reads SYDVKM. The CDR3 runs 13 residues. CDR3 in DNA: TGTGCCAGCAGTTTACCGGGGAATGAAAAACTGTTTTTT. It codes for CASSLPGNEKLFF.

The V gene is TRBV19, the J gene TRBJ1-5; weak D call: TRBD1 (5 bases). Germline assignment: CDR1 LNHDA and CDR2 SQIVND (reference sequence). The CDR3 is 15 amino acids. V dropped 6 bases and J dropped 0 bases, with 12 bases sitting between them. For the CDR3, the DNA is TGTGCCAGTAGATCCGGGGGGTATAGCAATCAGCCCCAGCATTTT. Translating it yields CASRSGGYSNQPQHF.

This clone was seen repeatedly, ten times or more. The chain recombines TRBV24-1 with TRBJ1-4; D may be TRBD1 (6 bases). Trimming took 1 base from V and 5 from J, leaving 13 bases between them. Germline CDR1 is KGHDR and CDR2 is SFDVKD. The CDR3 totals 16 residues. This chain's CDR3 is CATSDFGQGTNEKLFF. For the CDR3, the DNA is TGTGCCACCAGTGATTTTGGGCAGGGGACGAATGAAAAACTGTTTTTT.

The gene calls are TRBV19 and TRBJ2-1, with 10 nucleotides matching TRBD2. CDR1 and CDR2 (germline): LNHDA, SQIVND (reference sequence). The CDR3 totals 19 residues. V gave up 6 bases and J gave up 0 bases; unmatched junction bases: 14. Here the CDR3 DNA reads TGTGCCAGTAGGATGGTGGGACTAGCGACCCGCAGCTCCTACAATGAGCAGTTCTTC. This encodes CASRMVGLATRSSYNEQFF.

The V call is TRBV7-6, the J call TRBJ2-3, with a weak D call TRBD2 (6 bases). Germline V gene lookup returns CDR1 SGHVS and CDR2 FNYEAQ. Trimming left V 0 bases short and J 4 bases short, with 23 bases between. CDR3 length: 19 residues. For the CDR3, the DNA is TGTGCCAGCAGCTTAGCGTATATAACTAGCCCCAGAGGAGCAGATACGCAGTATTTT. This sequence encodes CASSLAYITSPRGADTQYF.

V usage is TRBV5-4 and J usage is TRBJ2-2; TRBD1 agrees at 7 bases. The length of the CDR3 is 14 residues. CDR1 is SGHNT and CDR2 is YYREEE in the germline V gene (reference sequence). Trimming at V came to 5 bases and at J to 1 base, leaving 2 bases not matched to a gene. In nucleotides, the CDR3 is TGTGCCAGCAGGCGGACAGGGAACACCGGGGAGCTGTTTTTT. It codes for CASRRTGNTGELFF.